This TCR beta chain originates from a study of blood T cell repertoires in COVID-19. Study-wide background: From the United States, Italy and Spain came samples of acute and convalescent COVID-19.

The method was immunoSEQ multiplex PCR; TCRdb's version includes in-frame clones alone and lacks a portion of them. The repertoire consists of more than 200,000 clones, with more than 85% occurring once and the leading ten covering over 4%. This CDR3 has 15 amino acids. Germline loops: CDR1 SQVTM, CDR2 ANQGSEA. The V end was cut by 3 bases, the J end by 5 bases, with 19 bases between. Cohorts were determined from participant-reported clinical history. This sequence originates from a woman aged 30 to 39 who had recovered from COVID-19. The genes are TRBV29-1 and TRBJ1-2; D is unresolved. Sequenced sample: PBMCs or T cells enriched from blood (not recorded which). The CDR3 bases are TGCAGCGTTGACCTAGAATTTCCCCTTAATTATGGCTACACCTTC. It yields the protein CSVDLEFPLNYGYTF.